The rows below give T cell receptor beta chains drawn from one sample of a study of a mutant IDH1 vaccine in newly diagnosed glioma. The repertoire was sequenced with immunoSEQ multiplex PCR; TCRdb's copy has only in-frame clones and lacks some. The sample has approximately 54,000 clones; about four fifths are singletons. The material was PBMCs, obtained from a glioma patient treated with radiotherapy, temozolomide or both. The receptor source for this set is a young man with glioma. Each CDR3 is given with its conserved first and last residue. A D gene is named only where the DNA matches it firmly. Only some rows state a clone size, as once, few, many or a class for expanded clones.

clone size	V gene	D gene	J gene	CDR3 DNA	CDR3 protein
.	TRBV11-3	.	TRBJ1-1	TGTGCCAGCAGCTTAGCAGGGGTCAGCACTGAAGCTTTCTTT	CASSLAGVSTEAFF
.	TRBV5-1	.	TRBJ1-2	TGCGCCAGCAGCCCTGGGACATACCAGAATCACTATGGCTACACCTTC	CASSPGTYQNHYGYTF
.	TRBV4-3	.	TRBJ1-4	TGCGCCAGCAGCCAAGAAAGGCACGGCCGGGGAAAACTGTTTTTT	CASSQERHGRGKLFF
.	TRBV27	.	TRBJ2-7	TGTGCCAGCAGTTTGCTTCAAAGGGGCGAGCAGTACTTC	CASSLLQRGEQYF
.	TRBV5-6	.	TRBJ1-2	TGTGCCAGCAGCTTGGGGGGGGCCAGCTATGGCTACACCTTC	CASSLGGASYGYTF
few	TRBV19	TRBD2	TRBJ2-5	TGTGCCAGTAGTAATTGGGAGCGGGGGGACCGGGAGACCCAGTACTTC	CASSNWERGDRETQYF
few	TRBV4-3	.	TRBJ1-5	TGCGCCAAAAGACAGGGCAATCAGCCCCAGCATTTT	CAKRQGNQPQHF
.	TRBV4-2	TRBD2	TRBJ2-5	TGTGCCAGCAGCCAAGTTCTAGCGGGGGGCCGGGAGACCCAGTACTTC	CASSQVLAGGRETQYF
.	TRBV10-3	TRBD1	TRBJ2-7	TGTGCCATCAGTGAGTTGGACAGGGGAACAGACGAGCAGTACTTC	CAISELDRGTDEQYF
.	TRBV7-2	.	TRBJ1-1	TGTGCCAGCAGCTTTACGATGGCTGAAGCTTTCTTT	CASSFTMAEAFF
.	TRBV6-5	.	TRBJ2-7	TGTGCCAGCAGTTACTATTCCGGGACCCCAACCTCCGAGCAGTACTTC	CASSYYSGTPTSEQYF
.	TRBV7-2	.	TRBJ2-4	TGTGCCAGCAGCTTAAGCAGGCCGACCCCCCAAGCAACAAACATTCAGTACTTC	CASSLSRPTPQATNIQYF
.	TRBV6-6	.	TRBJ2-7	TGTGCCAGCAGTTACCGGGCAGGGGTGGGCTACGAGCAGTACTTC	CASSYRAGVGYEQYF
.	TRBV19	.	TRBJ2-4	TGTGCCAGTAGTATCCTCGCCCCGGTAAGGGCCGAGGGTATTCAGTACTTC	CASSILAPVRAEGIQYF
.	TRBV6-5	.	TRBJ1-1	TGTGCCAGCAGTTCCTTGGACGGAACTTCCTTACTGAAGTGGGCCTTT	CASSSLDGTSLLKWAF
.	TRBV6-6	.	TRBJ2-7	TGTGCCACTTTCCCGGGACACGGATCATCGGAGCAGTACTTC	CATFPGHGSSEQYF
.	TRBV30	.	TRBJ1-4	TGTGCCTGGAGTGTAACGACAGCTCTGCGTGAAAAACTGTTTTTT	CAWSVTTALREKLFF
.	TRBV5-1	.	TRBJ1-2	TGCGCCAGCAGCTTGGATCACAACCCCTATGGCTACACCTTC	CASSLDHNPYGYTF
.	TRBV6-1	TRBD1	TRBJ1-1	TGTGCCGGGAGGACAGGACACACTGAAGCTTTCTTT	CAGRTGHTEAFF
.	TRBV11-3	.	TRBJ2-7	TGTGCCAGCAGCTTAGAAGGTAAAGTCTACGAGCAGTACTTC	CASSLEGKVYEQYF
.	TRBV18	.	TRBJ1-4	TGTGCCAGCTCATTCGCCCGCCGAGACACTAATGAAAAACTGTTTTTT	CASSFARRDTNEKLFF
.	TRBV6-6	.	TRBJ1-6	TGTGCCAGCAGTCGGCTATCGACGTCCTATAATTCACCCCTCCACTTT	CASSRLSTSYNSPLHF
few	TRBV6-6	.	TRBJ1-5	TGTGCCACCCGACCGGAGGGGAACGGTCAGCCCCAGCATTTT	CATRPEGNGQPQHF
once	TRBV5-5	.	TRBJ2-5	TGTGCCAGCAGCTTCGACAGTTACCAAGAGACCCAGTACTTC	CASSFDSYQETQYF
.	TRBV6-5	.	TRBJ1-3	TGTGCCAGCAGTACAGGGTCTGGAAACACCATATATTTT	CASSTGSGNTIYF
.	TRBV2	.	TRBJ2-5	TGTGCCAGCAGAGAGACTCGTCAATACTCCCAAGAGACCCAGTACTTC	CASRETRQYSQETQYF
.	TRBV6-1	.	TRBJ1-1	TGTGCCAGCAGTGAGAGGGGTGACACTGAAGCTTTCTTT	CASSERGDTEAFF
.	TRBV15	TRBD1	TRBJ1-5	TGTGCCACCAGCAGAGCCACAGGGGATAATAGGAAGCCCCAGCATTTT	CATSRATGDNRKPQHF
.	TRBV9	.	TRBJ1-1	TGTGCCAGCAGCGTAAAGCCTTTCGCCATGAACACTGAAGCTTTCTTT	CASSVKPFAMNTEAFF
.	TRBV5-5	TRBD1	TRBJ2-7	TGTGCCAGCAGCGACGGACAGGGAGGAGACGAGCAGTACTTC	CASSDGQGGDEQYF
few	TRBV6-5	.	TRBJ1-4	TGTGCCAGCAGAAAAGTGTCTAATGAAAAACTGTTTTTT	CASRKVSNEKLFF
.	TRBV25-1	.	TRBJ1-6	TGTGCCAGCAGTGAATTCGGCACGGGGGGTTCACCCCTCCACTTT	CASSEFGTGGSPLHF
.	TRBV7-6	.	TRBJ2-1	TGTGCCAGCAGCTTGTGGACCACCGAGGAAACAGACAATGAGCAGTTCTTC	CASSLWTTEETDNEQFF
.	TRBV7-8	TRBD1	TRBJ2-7	TGTGCCAGCAGCTCCTTGGGTGGGACAGTTGCAGCCTACGAGCAGTACTTC	CASSSLGGTVAAYEQYF
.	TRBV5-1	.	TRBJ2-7	TGCGCCAGCAGCTTGACAGGTCCCTACGAGCAGTACTTC	CASSLTGPYEQYF
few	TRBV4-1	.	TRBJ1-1	TGCGCCAGCAGCCAAGGGGTTGGGGAAGCTTTCTTT	CASSQGVGEAFF
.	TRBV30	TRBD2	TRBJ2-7	TGTGCCTGGAGTGTACGTCCTAGCGGGAGGGCCATCTCCTACGAGCAGTACTTC	CAWSVRPSGRAISYEQYF
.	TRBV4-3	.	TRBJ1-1	TGCGCCAGCAGCCATCTGGCGGACCAGAACACTGAAGCTTTCTTT	CASSHLADQNTEAFF
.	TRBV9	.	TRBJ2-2	TGTGCCAGCGGACCGAATTCCGATTTCACCGGGGAGCTGTTTTTT	CASGPNSDFTGELFF
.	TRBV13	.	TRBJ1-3	TGTGCCAGCAGCTTAGGGGGGACTGGAAACACCATATATTTT	CASSLGGTGNTIYF
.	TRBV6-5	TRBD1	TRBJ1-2	TGTGCCAGCAGTTCGACCAGGGGGCCAGACTATGGCTACACCTTC	CASSSTRGPDYGYTF
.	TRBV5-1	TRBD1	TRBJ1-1	TGCGCCAGCAGGTCGGGACAGCCGAACACTGAAGCTTTCTTT	CASRSGQPNTEAFF
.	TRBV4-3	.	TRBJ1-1	TGCGCCAGCAGCATTCTACGGGGAGTTGAAGCTTTCTTT	CASSILRGVEAFF
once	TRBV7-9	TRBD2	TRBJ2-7	TGTGCCAGCAGCTCCGGGACTACTTACGAGCAGTACTTC	CASSSGTTYEQYF
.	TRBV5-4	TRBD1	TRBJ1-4	TGTGCCAGCAGCCCTGGACAGGGGGGATCTAATGAAAAACTGTTTTTT	CASSPGQGGSNEKLFF
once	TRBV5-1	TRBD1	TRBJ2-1	TGCGCCAGCAGCTTGGACAGGGGGCCCCACAATGAGCAGTTCTTC	CASSLDRGPHNEQFF
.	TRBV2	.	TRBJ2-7	TGTGCCAGCAGTGTAGGACCGGGGTCGAGCTCCTACGAGCAGTACTTC	CASSVGPGSSSYEQYF
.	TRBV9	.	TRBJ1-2	TGTGCCAGCAGCGGAAACTCAGGGGTTGGGTTCTATGGCTACACCTTC	CASSGNSGVGFYGYTF
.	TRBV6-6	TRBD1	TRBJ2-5	TGTGCCAGCAGTTACGGTGGGACAGCTGTAAAGACCCAGTACTTC	CASSYGGTAVKTQYF
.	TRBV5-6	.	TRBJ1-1	TGTGCCAGCAGCTTCTCAGGGTGGGACACTGAAGCTTTCTTT	CASSFSGWDTEAFF
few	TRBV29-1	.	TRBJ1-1	TGCAGCGTTGGCCCAGTCTTGAACACTGAAGCTTTCTTT	CSVGPVLNTEAFF
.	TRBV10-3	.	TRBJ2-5	TGTGCCATCAGTGAGCCCGGCAGCGGGCCGGGTGAGACCCAGTACTTC	CAISEPGSGPGETQYF
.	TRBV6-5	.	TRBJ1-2	TGTGCCAGCAGGGGGGCGGGGAAGGGCTACACCTTC	CASRGAGKGYTF
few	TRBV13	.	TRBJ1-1	TGTGCCAGCAGCTTGGGCGGTAATTTGAACACTGAAGCTTTCTTT	CASSLGGNLNTEAFF
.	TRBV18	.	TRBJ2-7	TGTGCCAGCTCACCCTCGAACAGGTTAGTCAGGGAAGAGCAGTACTTC	CASSPSNRLVREEQYF
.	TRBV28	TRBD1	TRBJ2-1	TGTGCCAGCAGCTCCGGGACAGGGCCCCGAAATGAGCAGTTCTTC	CASSSGTGPRNEQFF
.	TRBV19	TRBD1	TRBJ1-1	TGTGCCAGTAGTGTACAGGGGGTCAACACTGAAGCTTTCTTT	CASSVQGVNTEAFF
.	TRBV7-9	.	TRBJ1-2	TGTGCCAGCAGCCGCGGGGAGGCTAACTATGGCTACACCTTC	CASSRGEANYGYTF
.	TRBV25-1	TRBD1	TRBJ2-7	TGTGCCAGCAGTAGGGGACAGGGAATTTCCTACGAGCAGTACTTC	CASSRGQGISYEQYF